This T cell receptor beta chain was found in a study of immune heterogeneity within non-small cell lung tumors. The TCR beta CDR3 region underwent multiplex PCR amplification with 32 V and 13 J primers. TCRdb re-derived calls from the multiplex PCR reads in MiXCR, one entry per CDR3 protein. Among tens of thousands of distinct CDR3 sequences listed, 25% to 30% were seen once. The starting template was genomic DNA from bulk tumor, 450 to 650 ng per sample. Spaced far apart, several biopsies were taken from each primary tumor during surgery. Their non-small cell lung cancer was newly diagnosed and untreated, and the patients underwent curative surgery. The clonotype comes from a man in his forties or fifties with non-small cell lung cancer. Sample: lung tumor tissue.

The CDR3 DNA follows: TGTGCCAGCAGCTTGGAGGGACAGGGGTACCACCAAGAGACCCAGTACTTC. Residues: CASSLEGQGYHQETQYF. The V gene is TRBV5-6, the J gene TRBJ2-5, with 10 nucleotides matching TRBD1. The CDR3 extends over 17 amino acids. The germline gives CDR1 SGHDT, CDR2 YYEEEE. Trimming took 0 bases from V and 0 from J; bases not matched to a gene: 5.